The 21 T cell receptor beta chains given below trace back to one sample, sequenced in a study of CD8 T cells in Susac syndrome (dated by TCRdb to the late 2010s). The receptor library was made with the immunoSEQ multiplex PCR assay. RNA was extracted using the RNeasy kit, and roughly 0.45 to 1 microgram was reverse transcribed with random hexamers. TCRdb's own reprocessing of the public reads used fastp at Q25 and MiXCR and kept productive beta chains. Every distinct CDR3 protein forms one entry, paired with its most common genes and DNA. A total of 150,000 to 200,000 distinct CDR3 sequences appear in this sample, over 75% of them only once. Around 0.1% of the sample goes to the ten largest clones. Sequenced input: CD4+ T cells from PBMCs. All receptors come from a human donor with Susac syndrome.

V is TRBV6-2 or TRBV6-3 and J is TRBJ1-5; D is uncertain. V lost 0 bases, J lost 6 bases, and 3 bases lay in between. CDR3 length: 12 residues. The germline gives CDR1 MNHEY, CDR2 SVGEGT. The CDR3 loop reads CASSYSSQPQHF. The CDR3, as DNA: TGTGCCAGCAGTTACTCGAGTCAGCCCCAGCATTTT.

This clonotype showed up just once. The chain uses TRBV6-6 and TRBJ2-7; 10 nucleotides line up with TRBD2. Germline CDR1 is MNHNY and CDR2 is SVGAGI (reference sequence). The CDR3 sequence is 16 residues long. With V trimmed by 5 bases and J by 0 bases, 7 bases remained unmatched. The CDR3 coding sequence is TGTGCCAGCAGTCCTCTGGGACTAGCGAGCTCCTACGAGCAGTACTTC. Protein product: CASSPLGLASSYEQYF.

CDR3 in DNA: TGTGCCAGCAGTTTAGTAACAGGCGGGTTTCAGCCCCAGCATTTT. Translating gives CASSLVTGGFQPQHF. This sequence joins TRBV28 and TRBJ1-5; D is perhaps TRBD1 (5 bases). Per germline, CDR1 MDHEN and CDR2 SYDVKM. CDR3 size: 15 residues. V lost 2 bases and J 6 bases, leaving 14 bases between the germline ends.

A few counts support this clonotype. V is TRBV7-9 and J is TRBJ2-7; 7 bases are shared with TRBD2. The ends lost 5 bases at V and 3 bases at J; junction bases unmatched: 4. Germline-derived CDR1 and CDR2 are SEHNR and FQNEAQ (reference sequence). The length of the CDR3 is 13 residues. CDR3 sequence (DNA): TGTGCCAGCAGCAAAACTAGCGTCTACGAGCAGTACTTC. As protein: CASSKTSVYEQYF.

This chain uses TRBV11-2 with TRBJ2-7; TRBD2 agrees at 14 bases. V was clipped by 4 bases and J by 5 bases; unmatched bases: 4. CDR1 is SGHAT, CDR2 FQNNGV, per germline. The CDR3 sequence is 15 residues long. DNA for the CDR3: TGTGCCAGCAGCTGGGGACTAGCGGGAGCCAACGAGCAGTACTTC. This codes for CASSWGLAGANEQYF.

This chain connects TRBV20-1 to TRBJ2-5; 9 bases agree with TRBD2. Per germline, CDR1 DFQATT and CDR2 SNEGSKA (reference sequence). The V gene end was trimmed by 0 bases and the J gene end by 5 bases; junction bases not matched to a gene: 7. The CDR3 has 15 amino acids. The CDR3 DNA sequence: TGCAGTGCTAGAGATCTTGGCGGGAGGGCCGAGACCCAGTACTTC. Protein product: CSARDLGGRAETQYF.

The chain combines TRBV9 with TRBJ2-4; 10 bases align to TRBD1. The CDR3 is made up of 16 amino acids. The germline CDR1 and CDR2 sequences are SGDLS and YYNGEE. J lost 12 bases, V lost 3 bases, and 15 bases had no gene match. The CDR3: CASSAQIVPGQGTQYF. In DNA form, the CDR3 reads TGTGCCAGCAGCGCCCAGATCGTACCGGGACAGGGGACTCAGTACTTC.

The V gene is TRBV24-1, the J gene TRBJ2-5; D remains ambiguous. The CDR3 covers 13 residues. From germline, CDR1 is KGHDR and CDR2 SFDVKD. V lost 1 base to trimming and J lost 7 bases, with 9 bases between them. Here the CDR3 DNA reads TGTGCCACCAGTGATTTCGGCAGAGGGACCCAGTACTTC. Residues: CATSDFGRGTQYF.

The V and J genes are TRBV12-5 and TRBJ1-5, with no clear D. Trimming took 1 base from V and 3 from J, leaving 13 bases between them. From germline, CDR1 is LGHNT and CDR2 FRNRAP. The CDR3 loop spans 16 amino acids. The CDR3: CASGLAGEFDNQPQHF. The CDR3 DNA follows: TGTGCTAGTGGTTTGGCCGGGGAATTCGACAATCAGCCCCAGCATTTT.

This rearrangement joins TRBV28 to TRBJ2-3; D remains unclear. CDR1 and CDR2 (germline): MDHEN, SYDVKM. The CDR3 is made up of 13 amino acids. Trimming stripped 10 bases from V and 1 base from J, with 12 bases between. CDR3 sequence: CAIKGRGTDTQYF. CDR3 DNA: TGTGCCATCAAAGGACGCGGCACAGATACGCAGTATTTT.

The chain carries TRBV11-2 and TRBJ2-6; 11 bases match TRBD1. The V and J ends lost 3 bases and 2 bases, in that order; junction bases with no gene match: 12. This CDR3 contains 20 residues. Germline CDR1 and CDR2: SGHAT and FQNNGV. CDR3 sequence: CASSLDLTGTGGTGANVLTF. The CDR3 coding sequence is TGTGCCAGCAGCTTGGATCTAACCGGGACAGGGGGAACTGGGGCCAACGTCCTGACTTTC.

V and J are TRBV29-1 and TRBJ2-1, with 9 nucleotides matching TRBD1. The CDR3 is 13 residues long. V trimming: 7 bases; J trimming: 7 bases; junction bases outside the gene matches: 8. CDR1 is SQVTM, CDR2 ANQGSEA, per germline. For the CDR3, the DNA is TGCAGCGAATCGGGACAGGGTTCAAATGAGCAGTTCTTC. It specifies CSESGQGSNEQFF.

V and J are TRBV7-3 and TRBJ2-3; 10 nucleotides match TRBD2. The V and J ends lost 1 base and 1 base, in that order; junction bases with no gene match: 2. Germline CDR1 is SGHTA and CDR2 is FQGTGA. This CDR3 has 16 residues. CDR3: CASSLKGTSGTDTQYF. CDR3 nucleotide sequence: TGTGCCAGCAGCTTAAAAGGGACTAGCGGCACAGATACGCAGTATTTT.

This clonotype turned up a few times. The V gene is TRBV2, the J gene TRBJ2-2; D remains unclear. The CDR3 is 14 residues long. Germline CDR1 and CDR2: SNHLY and FYNNEI. The V end was cut by 7 bases, the J end by 2 bases, with 11 bases between. This CDR3 reads CASTQTGNTGELFF. DNA of the CDR3: TGTGCCAGCACTCAAACTGGAAACACCGGGGAGCTGTTTTTT. The full variable domain, its missing parts supplied by reference TRBV2 and TRBJ2-2, is EPEVTQTPSHQVTQMGQEVILRCVPISNHLYFYWYRQILGQKVEFLVSFYNNEISEKSEIFDDQFSVERPDGSNFTLKIRSTKLEDSAMYFCASTQTGNTGELFFGEGSRLTVL.

The genes are TRBV20-1 and TRBJ2-5, with 7 positions matching TRBD2. This CDR3 comprises 15 residues. CDR1 and CDR2 (germline): DFQATT, SNEGSKA (reference sequence). V shed 5 bases and J 5 bases; nucleotides not matched to a gene: 14. CDR3 in DNA: TGCAGTGCTCTGATTCTCGGGGAGGGGTGGGAGACCCAGTACTTC. Its translation: CSALILGEGWETQYF.

This rearrangement joins TRBV6-5 to TRBJ1-6; 8 bases fit TRBD1. The CDR3 runs 14 residues. The junction had 5 bases not matched to a gene; V was cut back by 7 bases and J by 6 bases. CDR1 is MNHEY, CDR2 SVGAGI, per germline. For the CDR3, the DNA is TGTGCCAGCACCGGACAGGGAGGTAATTCACCCCTCCACTTT. Protein sequence: CASTGQGGNSPLHF.

The V gene is TRBV28, the J gene TRBJ2-3; 7 bases fit TRBD2. The CDR3 sequence is 15 residues long. Germline CDR1 and CDR2: MDHEN and SYDVKM. Losses at the gene ends were 5 bases for V and 4 bases for J; bases not matched to a gene: 9. The CDR3: CASSPRLAWADTQYF. The CDR3 DNA is TGTGCCAGCAGTCCCCGACTAGCCTGGGCAGATACGCAGTATTTT.

As DNA, the CDR3 is TGTGCCAGCAGCTTGTTGGGGAGGAGAGACACTGAAGCTTTCTTT. It specifies CASSLLGRRDTEAFF. This chain links TRBV5-6 with TRBJ1-1; D is undetermined. This CDR3 spans 15 amino acids. Germline CDR1 SGHDT, CDR2 YYEEEE. With 1 base removed from V and 3 bases from J, the gap between germline ends came to 13 bases.

The V gene is TRBV19, the J gene TRBJ1-2; weak D call: TRBD1 (5 bases). Germline-derived CDR1 and CDR2 are LNHDA and SQIVND (reference sequence). The CDR3 has 17 residues. V shed 6 bases and J shed 2 bases, with 22 bases lying between them. The DNA of the CDR3 is TGTGCCAGTAGCGACCCGACAGACCTCCGGATCAACTATGGCTACACCTTC. It codes for CASSDPTDLRINYGYTF.

The chain carries TRBV3-1 and TRBJ2-1, with 7 bases aligning to TRBD1. With 6 bases clipped from V and 5 bases from J, the junction kept 10 bases outside the gene matches. This CDR3 region has 15 residues. The germline V gene encodes CDR1 LGHDT and CDR2 YNNKEL (reference sequence). CDR3 residues: CASSREQGVHNEQFF. Written as DNA, the CDR3 is TGTGCCAGCAGTAGGGAGCAGGGGGTACACAATGAGCAGTTCTTC.

The CDR3 protein is CASSHGANVLTF. In DNA form, the CDR3 reads TGCGCCAGCAGCCATGGGGCCAACGTCCTGACTTTC. V is TRBV5-1 and J is TRBJ2-6; D unresolved. Germline values: CDR1 SGHRS, CDR2 YFSETQ. This CDR3 region has 12 residues. V was trimmed by 4 bases and J by 3 bases, leaving 2 bases between them.